Listed below are T cell receptor beta chains from one sample, sequenced in a study of T cells in Graves' hyperthyroidism and ophthalmopathy. TCRdb itself ran the multiplex PCR reads through MiXCR, one entry per CDR3 protein. The repertoire holds 500,000 to 650,000 distinct CDR3 sequences, with roughly 21% as singletons. Material for sequencing was blood. These TCRs come from a man in his forties or fifties with Graves' ophthalmopathy. CDR3s include the opening cysteine and the closing phenylalanine or tryptophan. The order of the fields is D gene, J gene, clone size, V gene, CDR3 protein, CDR3 DNA. The D gene is left open where the match is weak. Clone size is not always given. Where it is, it says once, few, many or a class for expanded clones.

D gene: .
J gene: TRBJ1-5
clone size: once
V gene: TRBV6-1
CDR3 protein: CAIPCHQPQHF
CDR3 DNA: TGTGCCATACCGTGCCATCAGCCCCAGCATTTT

D gene: .
J gene: TRBJ2-1
clone size: many
V gene: TRBV11-1
CDR3 protein: CASSLVGRRVNEQFF
CDR3 DNA: TGTGCCAGCAGCTTAGTAGGCCGTAGAGTAAATGAGCAGTTCTTC

D gene: .
J gene: TRBJ2-7
clone size: .
V gene: TRBV6-6
CDR3 protein: CASSYSTLRSSYEQYF
CDR3 DNA: TGTGCCAGCAGTTACTCGACGTTGAGGAGCTCCTACGAGCAGTACTTC

D gene: TRBD2
J gene: TRBJ2-3
clone size: few
V gene: TRBV5-1
CDR3 protein: CASSLEAGREYF
CDR3 DNA: TGCGCCAGCAGCTTGGAAGCGGGGCGTGAGTATTTT

D gene: .
J gene: TRBJ2-1
clone size: few
V gene: TRBV11-2
CDR3 protein: CASSLAIGHNNEQFF
CDR3 DNA: TGTGCCAGCAGCTTAGCGATTGGGCACAACAATGAGCAGTTCTTC

D gene: .
J gene: TRBJ2-3
clone size: many
V gene: TRBV12-3/TRBV12-4
CDR3 protein: CASSLPGLRTDTQYF
CDR3 DNA: TGTGCCAGCAGTTTACCAGGGTTGCGGACAGATACGCAGTATTTT

D gene: TRBD1
J gene: TRBJ2-7
clone size: many
V gene: TRBV7-9
CDR3 protein: CASRREWGQRNSYEQYF
CDR3 DNA: TGTGCCAGCAGGCGAGAGTGGGGACAGCGCAACTCCTACGAGCAGTACTTC

D gene: .
J gene: TRBJ2-5
clone size: many
V gene: TRBV6-5
CDR3 protein: CASSYSFEETQYF
CDR3 DNA: TGTGCCAGCAGTTACTCCTTCGAAGAGACCCAGTACTTC

D gene: .
J gene: TRBJ2-2
clone size: .
V gene: TRBV14
CDR3 protein: CASSQDLDTGELFF
CDR3 DNA: TGTGCCAGCAGCCAAGATTTAGACACCGGGGAGCTGTTTTTT

D gene: .
J gene: TRBJ1-4
clone size: many
V gene: TRBV2
CDR3 protein: CASSERTANNEKLFF
CDR3 DNA: TGTGCCAGCAGTGAACGGACAGCGAATAATGAAAAACTGTTTTTT

D gene: .
J gene: TRBJ2-7
clone size: .
V gene: TRBV9
CDR3 protein: CASSPGTSTYEQYF
CDR3 DNA: TGTGCCAGCAGCCCGGGGACTTCCACCTACGAGCAGTACTTC

D gene: .
J gene: TRBJ1-1
clone size: .
V gene: TRBV29-1
CDR3 protein: CSVEGYRMNTEAFF
CDR3 DNA: TGCAGCGTTGAAGGTTACAGAATGAACACTGAAGCTTTCTTT

D gene: .
J gene: TRBJ2-2
clone size: few
V gene: TRBV30
CDR3 protein: CAWQPGANTGELFF
CDR3 DNA: TGTGCCTGGCAGCCAGGGGCGAACACCGGGGAGCTGTTTTTT

D gene: .
J gene: TRBJ2-2
clone size: many
V gene: TRBV7-3
CDR3 protein: CASSLRGLGTGELFF
CDR3 DNA: TGTGCCAGCAGCTTACGGGGGTTAGGGACCGGGGAGCTGTTTTTT

D gene: TRBD2
J gene: TRBJ2-1
clone size: .
V gene: TRBV20-1
CDR3 protein: CSATLLTGLAGGSEQFF
CDR3 DNA: TGCAGTGCTACTCTTCTAACGGGACTAGCGGGAGGAAGTGAGCAGTTCTTC

D gene: TRBD2
J gene: TRBJ2-2
clone size: few
V gene: TRBV19
CDR3 protein: CASRKSGRMAGELFF
CDR3 DNA: TGTGCCAGTAGGAAAAGCGGGAGGATGGCCGGGGAGCTGTTTTTT

D gene: TRBD2
J gene: TRBJ2-3
clone size: many
V gene: TRBV3-1
CDR3 protein: CASSLGTSWGTDTQYF
CDR3 DNA: TGTGCCAGCAGCCTCGGGACTAGTTGGGGCACAGATACGCAGTATTTT

D gene: TRBD2
J gene: TRBJ2-5
clone size: few
V gene: TRBV15
CDR3 protein: CATSRDGLANQETQYF
CDR3 DNA: TGTGCCACCAGCAGAGATGGACTAGCAAACCAAGAGACCCAGTACTTC

D gene: .
J gene: TRBJ2-5
clone size: few
V gene: TRBV7-6
CDR3 protein: CASSLEAILETQYF
CDR3 DNA: TGTGCCAGCAGCTTAGAGGCGATACTGGAGACCCAGTACTTC

D gene: .
J gene: TRBJ2-1
clone size: .
V gene: TRBV9
CDR3 protein: CASSVQGYGEQFF
CDR3 DNA: TGTGCCAGCAGCGTGCAGGGTTACGGTGAGCAGTTCTTC

D gene: .
J gene: TRBJ1-5
clone size: .
V gene: TRBV2
CDR3 protein: CASRVDISNQPQHF
CDR3 DNA: TGTGCCAGCAGAGTTGACATTAGCAATCAGCCCCAGCATTTT

D gene: .
J gene: TRBJ2-2
clone size: .
V gene: TRBV12-3/TRBV12-4
CDR3 protein: CAIRGAPGELFF
CDR3 DNA: TGTGCCATCCGGGGGGCTCCCGGGGAGCTGTTTTTT

D gene: TRBD1
J gene: TRBJ2-2
clone size: .
V gene: TRBV24-1
CDR3 protein: CATESRDRGPTGELFF
CDR3 DNA: TGTGCCACGGAATCCCGGGACAGGGGTCCTACCGGGGAGCTGTTTTTT

D gene: TRBD1
J gene: TRBJ1-5
clone size: many
V gene: TRBV2
CDR3 protein: CASSHDRGYSNQPQHF
CDR3 DNA: TGTGCCAGCAGCCACGACAGGGGGTATAGCAATCAGCCCCAGCATTTT

D gene: TRBD1
J gene: TRBJ1-6
clone size: few
V gene: TRBV20-1
CDR3 protein: CSATGQGASNSPLHF
CDR3 DNA: TGCAGTGCTACGGGACAGGGGGCTAGTAATTCACCCCTCCACTTT

D gene: .
J gene: TRBJ1-5
clone size: many
V gene: TRBV6-1
CDR3 protein: CASSQGYQPQHF
CDR3 DNA: TGTGCCAGCAGTCAGGGATACCAGCCCCAGCATTTT

D gene: .
J gene: TRBJ1-1
clone size: .
V gene: TRBV19
CDR3 protein: CASSIKNGARQTEAFF
CDR3 DNA: TGTGCCAGTAGTATTAAAAATGGTGCCCGACAGACTGAAGCTTTCTTT

D gene: TRBD2
J gene: TRBJ2-1
clone size: few
V gene: TRBV28
CDR3 protein: CASSRTSSGTYNEQFF
CDR3 DNA: TGTGCCAGCAGTAGAACCTCTAGCGGGACCTACAATGAGCAGTTCTTC

D gene: .
J gene: TRBJ1-1
clone size: many
V gene: TRBV20-1
CDR3 protein: CSARGAGGYTEAFF
CDR3 DNA: TGCAGTGCTAGGGGGGCGGGGGGGTACACTGAAGCTTTCTTT

D gene: .
J gene: TRBJ2-1
clone size: many
V gene: TRBV18
CDR3 protein: CASSPPGWANEQFF
CDR3 DNA: TGTGCCAGCTCACCACCGGGGTGGGCCAATGAGCAGTTCTTC

D gene: .
J gene: TRBJ2-1
clone size: many
V gene: TRBV18
CDR3 protein: CASSPRGRSYYNEQFF
CDR3 DNA: TGTGCCAGCTCACCTCGGGGACGGAGCTACTACAATGAGCAGTTCTTC

D gene: .
J gene: TRBJ1-4
clone size: few
V gene: TRBV13
CDR3 protein: CASSLAENEKLFF
CDR3 DNA: TGTGCCAGCAGCTTAGCGGAGAATGAAAAACTGTTTTTT

D gene: TRBD2
J gene: TRBJ2-1
clone size: few
V gene: TRBV3-1
CDR3 protein: CASSQKGLAGGYNEQFF
CDR3 DNA: TGTGCCAGCAGCCAAAAGGGACTAGCGGGAGGTTACAATGAGCAGTTCTTC

D gene: .
J gene: TRBJ1-5
clone size: many
V gene: TRBV7-2
CDR3 protein: CASSLSVSDNQPQHF
CDR3 DNA: TGTGCCAGCAGCTTAAGCGTCTCAGACAATCAGCCCCAGCATTTT

D gene: .
J gene: TRBJ2-5
clone size: many
V gene: TRBV12-3/TRBV12-4
CDR3 protein: CASSDRTVGETQYF
CDR3 DNA: TGTGCCAGCAGTGACCGGACTGTCGGTGAGACCCAGTACTTC

D gene: .
J gene: TRBJ1-1
clone size: .
V gene: TRBV20-1
CDR3 protein: CSARPGTTEAFF
CDR3 DNA: TGCAGTGCTAGGCCGGGGACCACTGAAGCTTTCTTT

D gene: .
J gene: TRBJ2-7
clone size: .
V gene: TRBV5-1
CDR3 protein: CASSPLMGRTYEQYF
CDR3 DNA: TGCGCCAGCAGCCCTTTGATGGGGCGAACCTACGAGCAGTACTTC

D gene: TRBD2
J gene: TRBJ2-1
clone size: .
V gene: TRBV7-3
CDR3 protein: CASGASGYSSYNEQFF
CDR3 DNA: TGTGCCAGCGGGGCTAGCGGATATAGCTCCTACAATGAGCAGTTCTTC

D gene: TRBD1
J gene: TRBJ2-7
clone size: .
V gene: TRBV20-1
CDR3 protein: CGARARQGTYEQYF
CDR3 DNA: TGCGGTGCTAGGGCGAGACAGGGAACCTACGAGCAGTACTTC

D gene: .
J gene: TRBJ2-7
clone size: .
V gene: TRBV7-9
CDR3 protein: CASSLAGQGGYNEQYF
CDR3 DNA: TGTGCCAGCAGCTTAGCGGGGCAGGGGGGGTATAATGAGCAGTACTTC

D gene: TRBD2
J gene: TRBJ2-7
clone size: many
V gene: TRBV20-1
CDR3 protein: CSAPPTGGGSHEQYF
CDR3 DNA: TGCAGTGCTCCACCCACGGGCGGGGGTTCCCACGAGCAGTACTTC

D gene: TRBD1
J gene: TRBJ1-5
clone size: many
V gene: TRBV30
CDR3 protein: CAWSETTGQMHF
CDR3 DNA: TGTGCCTGGAGTGAGACCACGGGACAGATGCATTTT